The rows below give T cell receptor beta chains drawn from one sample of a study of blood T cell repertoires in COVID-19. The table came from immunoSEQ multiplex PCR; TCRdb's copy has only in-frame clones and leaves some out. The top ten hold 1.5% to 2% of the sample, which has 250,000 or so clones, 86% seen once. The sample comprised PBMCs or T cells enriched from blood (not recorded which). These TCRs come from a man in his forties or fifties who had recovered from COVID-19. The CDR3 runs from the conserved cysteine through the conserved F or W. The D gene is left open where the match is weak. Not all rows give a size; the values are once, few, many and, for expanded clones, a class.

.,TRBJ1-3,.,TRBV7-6,CASSPGESGNTIYF,TGTGCCAGCAGCCCAGGGGAATCCGGTAACACCATATATTTT
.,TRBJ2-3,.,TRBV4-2,CASSQERPGLLGVDTQYF,TGTGCCAGCAGCCAAGAAAGGCCGGGTCTCCTCGGGGTCGATACGCAGTATTTT
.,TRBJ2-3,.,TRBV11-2,CASSPDGIQTDTQYF,TGTGCCAGCAGCCCAGACGGGATCCAAACAGATACGCAGTATTTT
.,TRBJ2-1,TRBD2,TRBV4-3,CASSHDNSGGLRNEQFF,TGCGCCAGCAGCCATGATAATAGCGGGGGGCTGCGCAATGAGCAGTTCTTC
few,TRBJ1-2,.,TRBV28,CASSLIFEGEGYTF,TGTGCCAGCAGTTTGATATTTGAAGGAGAGGGCTACACCTTC
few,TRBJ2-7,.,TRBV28,CASSAGDSYEQYF,TGTGCCAGCAGTGCAGGGGACTCCTACGAGCAGTACTTC
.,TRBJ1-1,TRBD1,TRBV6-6,CASTDKKGAKNTEAFF,TGTGCCAGCACCGACAAGAAGGGGGCTAAGAACACTGAAGCTTTCTTT
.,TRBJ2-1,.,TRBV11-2,CASMEWSSYNEQFF,TGTGCCAGCATGGAGTGGAGCTCCTACAATGAGCAGTTCTTC
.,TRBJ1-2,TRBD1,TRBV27,CASSRTGENYGYTF,TGTGCCAGCAGTAGGACAGGGGAGAACTATGGCTACACCTTC
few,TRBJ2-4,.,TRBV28,CASSPQDSSINIQYF,TGTGCCAGCAGTCCCCAGGACAGTTCGATAAACATTCAGTACTTC
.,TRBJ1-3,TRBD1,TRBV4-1,CASSQPAQGAGNTIYF,TGCGCCAGCAGCCAGCCAGCACAGGGGGCTGGAAACACCATATATTTT
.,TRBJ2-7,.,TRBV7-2,CASSVTRGTAYEQYF,TGTGCCAGCAGCGTCACTAGGGGGACCGCCTACGAGCAGTACTTC
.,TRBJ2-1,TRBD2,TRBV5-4,CASSLDSRSGGFSYNEQFF,TGTGCCAGCAGCTTGGATTCGAGGAGCGGGGGATTCTCCTACAATGAGCAGTTCTTC
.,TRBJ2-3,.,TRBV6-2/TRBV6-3,CASSPWQGDDTQYF,TGTGCCAGCAGCCCCTGGCAGGGCGATGATACGCAGTATTTT
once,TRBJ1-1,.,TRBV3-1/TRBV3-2,CASSQDTRNTEAFF,TGTGCCAGCAGCCAAGATACTCGTAACACTGAAGCTTTCTTT
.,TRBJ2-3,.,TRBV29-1,CSVDVAAGVTDTQYF,TGCAGCGTTGATGTGGCTGCGGGCGTCACAGATACGCAGTATTTT
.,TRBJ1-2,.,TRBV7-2,CASVRSPANYGYTF,TGTGCCAGCGTCAGATCCCCCGCTAACTATGGCTACACCTTC
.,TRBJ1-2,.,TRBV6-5,CASSPSSGPVHGYTF,TGTGCCAGCAGTCCATCATCAGGGCCGGTGCATGGCTACACCTTC
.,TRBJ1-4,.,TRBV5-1,CASGPGGGEKLFF,TGCGCCAGCGGCCCGGGGGGGGGCGAAAAACTGTTTTTT
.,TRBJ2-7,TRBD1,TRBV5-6,CASKRSGGYEQYF,TGTGCCAGCAAACGGTCAGGGGGTTACGAGCAGTACTTC
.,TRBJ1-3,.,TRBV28,CASSLSAVSGNTIYF,TGTGCCAGCAGTTTATCGGCGGTCTCTGGAAACACCATATATTTT
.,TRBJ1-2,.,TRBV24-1,CATSDFEDFYGYTF,TGTGCCACCAGTGATTTTGAAGACTTTTATGGCTACACCTTC
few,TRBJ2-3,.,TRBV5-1,CASSLAGGADTDTQYF,TGCGCCAGCAGCTTGGCGGGGGGCGCCGATACGGATACGCAGTATTTT
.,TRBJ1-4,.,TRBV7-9,CASSLSSGNEKLFF,TGTGCCAGCAGCCTCTCGAGCGGTAATGAAAAACTGTTTTTT
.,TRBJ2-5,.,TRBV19,CASSMWSGRGLQETQYF,TGTGCCAGTAGTATGTGGTCTGGGCGGGGGCTCCAAGAGACCCAGTACTTC
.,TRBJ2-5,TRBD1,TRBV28,CASSLPSGGRETQYF,TGTGCCAGCAGCCTCCCCTCAGGGGGCAGGGAGACCCAGTACTTC